The 25 T cell receptor beta chains below were found in one sample sequenced in a study of shared clonotypes between healthy human individuals. CD45RO-negative CD8 cells positively selected for CCR7 made up the naive population, which excluded terminally differentiated effector memory CD45RA+ cells. Generated by immunoSEQ multiplex PCR, the TCRdb table keeps only in-frame clones and is missing some. The table has 1.5 million to 2.5 million clones, roughly 95% seen once; the top ten hold less than 1.5%. Source material: naive CD8+ T cells sorted from blood. The source is a man in his late teens or twenties in good health.

The rearrangement links TRBV6-5 to TRBJ1-6; D is undetermined. The germline V gene has CDR1 MNHEY and CDR2 SVGAGI. V was clipped by 2 bases and J by 14 bases, with 19 bases between them. This CDR3 region has 15 residues. In DNA, the CDR3 is TGTGCCAGCAGTTACGGTGGAGGAGATGGGGTCACCCTCCACTTT. It translates to CASSYGGGDGVTLHF.

This clone came up a few times. The rearrangement links TRBV4-1 to TRBJ1-1, with no clear D. V was cut by 1 base and J by 7 bases, with 7 bases left in between. Germline CDR1 is MGHRA and CDR2 is YSYEKL. This CDR3 is built from 12 residues. The CDR3 here is CASSQGGFEAFF. The CDR3 DNA follows: TGCGCCAGCAGCCAAGGGGGATTTGAAGCTTTCTTT.

This clone has a single count. The chain couples TRBV2 to TRBJ2-3; 8 bases align to TRBD2. J lost 2 bases, V lost 3 bases, and 4 bases had no gene match. Germline V CDR1 and CDR2: SNHLY, FYNNEI. The CDR3 totals 15 residues. CDR3 sequence reads: CASSDPGGPTDTQYF. The CDR3 coding sequence is TGTGCCAGCAGTGACCCGGGAGGGCCCACAGATACGCAGTATTTT.

The chain links TRBV6-5 to TRBJ2-2, with D perhaps given as TRBD1 or TRBD2 (5 bases each). Trimming removed 6 bases from V and 4 bases from J, with 12 bases in between. The CDR3 extends over 14 amino acids. Germline V gene data show CDR1 as MNHEY and CDR2 as SVGAGI. CDR3 residues: CASRYGTGTGELFF. The DNA for the CDR3 is TGTGCCAGCAGATACGGGACGGGCACCGGGGAGCTGTTTTTT.

This rearrangement joins TRBV29-1 to TRBJ2-2; no reliable D call. The CDR3 is made up of 15 amino acids. V was clipped by 2 bases and J by 0 bases, with 10 bases between them. The germline gives CDR1 SQVTM, CDR2 ANQGSEA. The CDR3 is CSVETPATNTGELFF. The CDR3 nucleotides are TGCAGCGTTGAAACGCCCGCAACGAACACCGGGGAGCTGTTTTTT.

This clone occurred once. The V call is TRBV6-1, the J call TRBJ2-7, with TRBD2 identical over 8 bases. This CDR3 region has 14 residues. The germline V gene encodes CDR1 MNHNS and CDR2 SASEGT. J gave up 3 bases and V 4 bases, and 5 bases lay outside the gene matches. In DNA form, the CDR3 reads TGTGCCAGCAGTGCGGGGGGGGAAGACTACGAGCAGTACTTC. This encodes CASSAGGEDYEQYF.

The chain is built from TRBV6-6 and TRBJ1-1, with 8 bases fitting TRBD1. The V gene end was trimmed by 11 bases and the J gene end by 3 bases; junction bases not matched to a gene: 8. There are 13 residues in the CDR3. CDR1 MNHNY and CDR2 SVGAGI come from the germline V gene (reference sequence). The CDR3 sequence is CACYQGAHTEAFF. DNA of the CDR3: TGTGCCTGTTACCAGGGGGCGCACACTGAAGCTTTCTTT.

The rearrangement uses TRBV30 and TRBJ1-4; 7 bases fit TRBD1. The CDR3 contains 14 residues. The trim removed 2 bases at V and 4 bases at J, leaving 4 bases unmatched. Germline V gives CDR1 GTSNPN, CDR2 SVGIG (reference sequence). This CDR3 is CAWSRDSSNEKLFF. The CDR3 nucleotides are TGTGCCTGGAGTCGGGACAGCAGTAATGAAAAACTGTTTTTT.

This chain joins TRBV28 and TRBJ1-1, with D maybe TRBD1 (5 bases). The CDR3 length is 16 residues. CDR1 MDHEN and CDR2 SYDVKM come from the germline V gene. V lost 6 bases and J lost 5, with 22 bases in between. CDR3 amino acids: CASRHRDLGRLTEAFF. The CDR3 region has the DNA TGTGCCAGCAGACACCGGGACCTCGGAAGGTTGACTGAAGCTTTCTTT.

V is TRBV11-2 and J is TRBJ2-7; tentative D call: TRBD2 (6 bases). The CDR3 length is 15 residues. Germline V gene lookup returns CDR1 SGHAT and CDR2 FQNNGV. The V and J ends lost 6 bases and 2 bases respectively, with 17 bases between them. DNA of the CDR3: TGTGCCAGCAGGTTCGAATCTAGCGTGCCCTACGAGCAGTACTTC. It translates to CASRFESSVPYEQYF. The whole variable domain, filled in from reference TRBV11-2 and TRBJ2-7, reads EAGVAQSPRYKIIEKRQSVAFWCNPISGHATLYWYQQILGQGPKLLIQFQNNGVVDDSQLPKDRFSAERLKGVDSTLKIQPAKLEDSAVYLCASRFESSVPYEQYFGPGTRLTVT.

Note on this clone: Other DNA sequences in the same sample also yield this CDR3. The chain has TRBV6-1 and TRBJ2-7, with unresolved D. The germline V gene has CDR1 MNHNS and CDR2 SASEGT. This CDR3 has 15 amino acids. Trimming pared 0 bases from V and 0 bases from J, leaving 9 bases between. CDR3 sequence reads: CASSEAVGISYEQYF. In DNA, the CDR3 is TGTGCCAGCAGTGAAGCGGTAGGAATCTCCTACGAGCAGTACTTC.

The chain carries TRBV27 and TRBJ1-4; 10 bases agree with TRBD1. Trimming removed 3 bases from V and 8 bases from J; junction bases left unmatched: 3. The length of the CDR3 is 14 residues. CDR1 and CDR2 from the germline V gene are MNHEY and SMNVEV (reference sequence). This CDR3 reads CASSFRGQGEKLFF. As DNA, the CDR3 is TGTGCCAGCAGTTTCCGGGGACAGGGGGAAAAACTGTTTTTT.

The chain recombines TRBV6-6 with TRBJ2-7; 12 positions match TRBD1. The CDR3 length is 15 residues. Germline CDR1 reads MNHNY; CDR2 reads SVGAGI (reference sequence). V was clipped by 6 bases and J by 4 bases; unmatched bases: 7. DNA for the CDR3: TGTGCCAGCAGCCCTGGGACAGGGGGCGTATACGAGCAGTACTTC. Translated, it gives CASSPGTGGVYEQYF.

The chain has TRBV27 and TRBJ1-5; D might be TRBD1 (6 bases). Between the trimmed V and J ends, which lost 0 bases and 3 bases, there was a span of 18 bases. Germline V gene lookup returns CDR1 MNHEY and CDR2 SMNVEV (reference sequence). The CDR3 is made up of 18 amino acids. The CDR3 reads CASSLSVPQQGYNQPQHF. In DNA form, the CDR3 reads TGTGCCAGCAGTTTATCCGTACCCCAACAGGGTTACAATCAGCCCCAGCATTTT.

The chain has TRBV11-1 and TRBJ2-2; D remains unclear. The CDR3 consists of 12 residues. Trimming pared 5 bases from V and 3 bases from J, leaving 4 bases between. The germline V gene has CDR1 SGHAT and CDR2 FQDESV (reference sequence). CDR3 coding DNA: TGTGCCAGCAGCCAAGACACCGGGGAGCTGTTTTTT. It yields the protein CASSQDTGELFF. Complete variable domain (other parts from reference TRBV11-1 and TRBJ2-2): EAEVAQSPRYKITEKSQAVAFWCDPISGHATLYWYRQILGQGPELLVQFQDESVVDDSQLPKDRFSAERLKGVDSTLKIQPAELGDSAMYLCASSQDTGELFFGEGSRLTVL.

This chain joins TRBV11-2 and TRBJ2-7; 12 bases align to TRBD1. V dropped 5 bases and J dropped 4; count of bases not matched to a gene: 15. This CDR3 has 18 residues. From germline, CDR1 is SGHAT and CDR2 FQNNGV. CDR3 residues: CASSRTTYPGQGAYEQYF. CDR3 DNA sequence: TGTGCCAGCAGCCGGACCACCTACCCGGGACAGGGGGCTTACGAGCAGTACTTC.

The chain couples TRBV4-3 to TRBJ2-1; D call uncertain. Between the trimmed V and J ends, which lost 5 bases and 5 bases, there was a span of 25 bases. CDR3 length: 18 amino acids. CDR1 and CDR2 from the germline V gene are LGHNA and YSLEER. In nucleotides, the CDR3 is TGCGCCAGCAGCGAAACTCCTCCTGGAGCCGAAGGGCACAATGAGCAGTTCTTC. Translating it yields CASSETPPGAEGHNEQFF.

The V call is TRBV7-9, the J call TRBJ1-6, with unresolved D. The CDR3 length is 15 residues. CDR1 and CDR2 from the germline V gene are SEHNR and FQNEAQ (reference sequence). With 5 bases removed from V and 9 bases from J, the gap between germline ends came to 17 bases. CDR3 bases: TGTGCCAGCAGCCCGGCGGGTTCTTCGGGTTCACCCCTCCACTTT. Protein sequence: CASSPAGSSGSPLHF.

V usage is TRBV9 and J usage is TRBJ2-7, with 10 bases lining up with TRBD1. CDR1 is SGDLS, CDR2 YYNGEE, per germline. The CDR3 covers 17 residues. After removal of 3 bases from V and 3 bases from J, the junction contained 12 bases not matched to a gene. Here the CDR3 reads CASSADRGQRIVYEQYF. The CDR3 nucleotides are TGTGCCAGCAGCGCAGACAGGGGGCAGCGCATCGTCTACGAGCAGTACTTC.

The chain is built from TRBV27 and TRBJ2-5; 8 bases are a match to TRBD2. The CDR3 sequence is 15 residues long. Looked up from germline, CDR1 is MNHEY and CDR2 is SMNVEV (reference sequence). Germline trimming cut 3 bases from V and 2 bases from J; bases unmatched to any gene: 5. CDR3 DNA sequence: TGTGCCAGCAGTTTCGAGCGGGGGACGCAAGAGACCCAGTACTTC. It specifies CASSFERGTQETQYF.

This clone was counted between two and nine times. The chain joins TRBV14 to TRBJ2-7; 9 bases fit TRBD2. V lost 4 bases and J lost 2; bases outside the gene matches: 9. Germline-derived CDR1 and CDR2 are SGHDN and FVKESK. The CDR3 sequence is 16 residues long. This CDR3 is CASSLLTSGGPYEQYF. As DNA, the CDR3 is TGTGCCAGCAGCCTTCTGACTAGCGGAGGCCCCTACGAGCAGTACTTC.

V gene TRBV29-1 combines with J gene TRBJ2-7, with 9 bases aligning to TRBD1. Germline V gene data show CDR1 as SQVTM and CDR2 as ANQGSEA. V was clipped by 4 bases and J by 4 bases; unmatched bases: 8. CDR3 length equals 14 residues. The CDR3 reads CSVVVTGGLYEQYF. In nucleotides, the CDR3 is TGCAGCGTTGTCGTGACAGGGGGGTTGTACGAGCAGTACTTC.

The rearrangement uses TRBV29-1 and TRBJ2-1; 8 bases align to TRBD1. The CDR3 is 12 residues long. With V trimmed by 6 bases and J by 6 bases, 4 bases remained unmatched. From germline, CDR1 is SQVTM and CDR2 ANQGSEA. The CDR3 DNA reads as TGCAGCGTCCCGACAGGGGCCAATGAGCAGTTCTTC. Translation: CSVPTGANEQFF.

For this clone: The sample has other DNA sequences that encode this CDR3 too. The chain is built from TRBV5-1 and TRBJ1-3; no firm D call. The germline CDR1 and CDR2 sequences are SGHRS and YFSETQ. Trimming took 0 bases from V and 0 from J, leaving 4 bases between them. This CDR3 contains 14 residues. The CDR3 DNA reads TGCGCCAGCAGCTTGGGTAACTCTGGAAACACCATATATTTT. It yields the protein CASSLGNSGNTIYF.

This clone appeared once. The chain uses TRBV6-5 and TRBJ1-1, with D perhaps TRBD1 (5 bases). CDR3 size: 15 residues. V was clipped by 0 bases and J by 4 bases, with 12 bases between them. In germline, CDR1 is MNHEY, CDR2 SVGAGI. The CDR3 bases are TGTGCCAGCAGTTACTCCCAGGGAATTCTCACTGAAGCTTTCTTT. As protein: CASSYSQGILTEAFF.